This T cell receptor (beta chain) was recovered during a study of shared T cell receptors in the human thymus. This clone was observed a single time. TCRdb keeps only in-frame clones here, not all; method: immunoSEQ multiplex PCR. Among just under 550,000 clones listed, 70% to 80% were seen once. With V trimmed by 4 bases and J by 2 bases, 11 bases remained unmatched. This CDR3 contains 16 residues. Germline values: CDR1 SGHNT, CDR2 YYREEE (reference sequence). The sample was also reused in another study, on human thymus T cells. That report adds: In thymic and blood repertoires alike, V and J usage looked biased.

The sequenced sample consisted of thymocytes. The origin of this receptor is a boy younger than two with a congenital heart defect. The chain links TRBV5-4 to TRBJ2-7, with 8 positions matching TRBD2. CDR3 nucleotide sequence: TGTGCCAGCAGCGACCTACTTAGCGGGGCCACCTACGAGCAGTACTTC. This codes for CASSDLLSGATYEQYF.